This T cell receptor (beta chain) was captured by sequencing in a study of blood T cell repertoires in COVID-19. Germline V CDR1 and CDR2: SNHLY, FYNNEI. The J segment lost 4 bases and the V segment lost 7 bases, leaving 6 bases of the junction unmatched. The CDR3 has 14 amino acids. As handled by the study authors: From reference gene primer amplification, estimates of nucleated cell counts were derived. Sequencing used immunoSEQ multiplex PCR; TCRdb keeps in-frame clones, though not all of them. V and J calls and clone size follow that table, whereas D and trimming were derived from the DNA. The sample includes about 400,000 clones, over 85% seen only once; the top ten take 1.5% to 2%. Cohort assignment relied on participant-reported clinical history.

The sequenced sample consisted of PBMCs or T cells enriched from blood (not recorded which). The rearrangement joins TRBV2 to TRBJ2-5, with 10 bases fitting TRBD1. The receptor was derived from a woman under 40 who had recovered from COVID-19. The CDR3 protein is CASILDRGPETQYF. The CDR3 DNA sequence: TGTGCCAGCATCCTTGACAGGGGGCCAGAGACCCAGTACTTC.